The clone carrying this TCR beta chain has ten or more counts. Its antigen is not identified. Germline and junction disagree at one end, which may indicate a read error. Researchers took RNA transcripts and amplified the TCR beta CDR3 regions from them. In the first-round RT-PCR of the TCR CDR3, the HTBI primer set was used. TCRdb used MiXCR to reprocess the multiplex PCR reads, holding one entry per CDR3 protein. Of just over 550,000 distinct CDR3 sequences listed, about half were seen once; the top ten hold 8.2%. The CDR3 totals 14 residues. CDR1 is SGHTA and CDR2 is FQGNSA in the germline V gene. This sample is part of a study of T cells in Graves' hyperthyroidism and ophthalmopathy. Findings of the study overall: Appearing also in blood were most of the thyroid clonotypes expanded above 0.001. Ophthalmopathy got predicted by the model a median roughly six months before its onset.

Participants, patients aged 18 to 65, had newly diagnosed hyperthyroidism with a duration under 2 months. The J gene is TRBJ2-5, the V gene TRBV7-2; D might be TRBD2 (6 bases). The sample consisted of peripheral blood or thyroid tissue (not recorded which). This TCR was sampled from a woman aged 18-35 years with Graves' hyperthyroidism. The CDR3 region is CASSPMEGSETQYF. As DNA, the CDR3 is TGCGCCAGCAGCCCCATGGAGGGAAGCGAGACCCAGTACTTC.